This T cell receptor (beta chain) was sequenced for a study of PD-1 blockade in classical Hodgkin lymphoma. Whole-study context: Intravenous infusions of nivolumab 3 mg/kg reached patients every 2 weeks.

Method: immunoSEQ multiplex PCR; TCRdb's copy keeps in-frame clones and lacks some. This table has over 20,000 clones, approximately 80% appearing once. This sample's time point: cycle 4 day 1 (C4D1), after six to seven weeks of nivolumab. No patient escaped relapse after autologous stem cell transplantation, and brentuximab vedotin exposure varied. The best responses consisted of complete response, partial response or progressive disease. Germline loops: CDR1 GTSNPN, CDR2 SVGIG (reference sequence). The CDR3 sequence is 14 residues long. The TCR sequence derives from a human donor with classical Hodgkin lymphoma. The V gene is TRBV30, the J gene TRBJ1-5, with 7 bases aligning to TRBD1. Specimen: peripheral blood mononuclear cells (PBMCs), collected before the fourth cycle of nivolumab. The CDR3 DNA reads TGTGCTGTTACAGGGGAAAATAGCAATCAGCCCCAGCATTTT. Amino acids: CAVTGENSNQPQHF.